The 27 T cell receptor beta chains below all came from one sample that was sequenced in a study of T-cell memory formation after mild COVID-19. Each CDR3 protein gets one entry after TCRdb re-called the 5' RACE reads with MiXCR. The sample lists approximately 440,000 distinct CDR3 sequences, roughly 20% occurring once. Sequencing input: PBMCs or a T cell subset sorted from them (not recorded which). These receptor sequences come from an adult woman who had mild COVID-19 (a few samples of this study predate the infection). Cell type and time point are not known.

This clonotype has more than one count but fewer than ten. This chain links TRBV5-1 with TRBJ2-3; no clear D gene. Germline V CDR1 and CDR2: SGHRS, YFSETQ. V was shortened by 1 base and J by 0 bases, with 12 bases between the two germline ends. This CDR3 is 16 amino acids long. The chain's CDR3 is CASSLRASHSTDTQYF. For the CDR3, the DNA is TGCGCCAGCAGCTTGAGGGCCTCTCATAGCACAGATACGCAGTATTTT.

The chain combines TRBV5-5 with TRBJ2-7; tentatively, D is TRBD1 or TRBD2 (5 bases each). CDR3 length equals 16 residues. With 4 bases removed from V and 1 base from J, the gap between germline ends came to 18 bases. The germline V gene has CDR1 SGHKS and CDR2 YYEKEE (reference sequence). The CDR3 DNA reads TGTGCCAGCAGCGTGGGACCCCACCGGTCTTCCTACGAGCAGTACTTC. This sequence encodes CASSVGPHRSSYEQYF. The entire variable domain, with the rest obtained from reference TRBV5-5 and TRBJ2-7, is as follows: DAGVTQSPTHLIKTRGQQVTLRCSPISGHKSVSWYQQVLGQGPQFIFQYYEKEERGRGNFPDRFSARQFPNYSSELNVNALLLGDSALYLCASSVGPHRSSYEQYFGPGTRLTVT.

At least ten counts were recorded for this clonotype. The chain joins TRBV12-3 or TRBV12-4 to TRBJ2-7; the match to TRBD1 covers 9 bases. Trimming took 5 bases from V and 3 from J; bases not matched to a gene: 5. CDR3 length: 14 amino acids. In DNA, the CDR3 is TGTGCCAGCAGTGAAGGGACAGGGTTCTACGAGCAGTACTTC. This translates into CASSEGTGFYEQYF.

Only a few counts were recorded for this clonotype. J is TRBJ2-7 and V is TRBV6-1; D perhaps matches TRBD2 (5 bases). In germline, CDR1 is MNHNS, CDR2 SASEGT. The CDR3 covers 12 residues. The V gene lost 6 bases and the J gene lost 6 bases, with 12 bases spanning the gap. CDR3 region: CASRGGNAEQYF. CDR3 coding DNA: TGTGCCAGCAGAGGAGGCAATGCCGAGCAGTACTTC.

The V and J genes are TRBV12-3 or TRBV12-4 and TRBJ1-5, with a possible D match to TRBD1 (5 bases). Deletions cut 1 base from V and 4 bases from J, with 14 bases between. CDR3 size: 16 residues. This chain's CDR3 is CASSLDLLPGNQPQHF. CDR3 sequence (DNA): TGTGCCAGCAGTTTAGATTTATTGCCAGGGAATCAGCCCCAGCATTTT.

This clonotype was counted only a few times. The J gene is TRBJ1-3, the V gene TRBV4-1; 7 bases match TRBD1. The CDR3 spans 15 residues. Losses at the gene ends were 0 bases for V and 1 base for J; bases not matched to a gene: 0. Germline V gives CDR1 MGHRA, CDR2 YSYEKL. CDR3 nucleotide sequence: TGCGCCAGCAGCCAAGAGGGACAGTCTGGAAACACCATATATTTT. Translating gives CASSQEGQSGNTIYF.

The V gene is TRBV11-3, the J gene TRBJ2-7; 10 positions agree with TRBD1. Per germline, CDR1 SGHNT and CDR2 YENEEA. The CDR3 has 15 amino acids. The J segment lost 4 bases and the V segment lost 0 bases, leaving 3 bases of the junction unmatched. The CDR3 protein is CASSLEGTGAYEQYF. DNA for the CDR3: TGTGCCAGCAGCTTAGAAGGGACAGGGGCGTACGAGCAGTACTTC.

The J gene is TRBJ1-6, the V gene TRBV7-9; the match to TRBD1 covers 7 bases. The CDR3 runs 15 residues. In germline, CDR1 is SEHNR, CDR2 FQNEAQ (reference sequence). The junction had 2 bases not matched to a gene; V was cut back by 1 base and J by 5 bases. This CDR3 is CASSLGGQNNSPLHF. The CDR3, as DNA: TGTGCCAGCAGCTTAGGGGGACAGAATAATTCACCCCTCCACTTT.

The chain recombines TRBV7-2 with TRBJ2-1; 7 bases are shared with TRBD2. The CDR3 spans 15 residues. CDR1 SGHTA and CDR2 FQGNSA come from the germline V gene. V lost 4 bases and J lost 2; bases outside the gene matches: 5. The CDR3 nucleotides read TGTGCCAGCAGCTCCGAGGCGGGAGCCTACAATGAGCAGTTCTTC. Its translation: CASSSEAGAYNEQFF.

There are a few counts of this clonotype. The J gene is TRBJ1-2, the V gene TRBV18; 9 nucleotides line up with TRBD1. The J segment lost 5 bases and the V segment lost 3 bases, leaving 4 bases of the junction unmatched. The CDR3 covers 14 residues. Germline CDR1 reads KGHSH; CDR2 reads LQKENI. CDR3 protein: CASSPAGTGYGYTF. The DNA for the CDR3 is TGTGCCAGCTCACCTGCCGGGACAGGGTATGGCTACACCTTC.

For the CDR3, the DNA is TGCGCCAGCAGCTTGGCTCAGGGAATAGATACGCAGTATTTT. Amino acid sequence: CASSLAQGIDTQYF. This chain links TRBV5-1 with TRBJ2-3; D perhaps matches TRBD1 (5 bases). V was pared by 0 bases and J by 5 bases, with 10 bases between. The CDR3 extends over 14 amino acids. Germline CDR1 and CDR2: SGHRS and YFSETQ. Supplemented by reference TRBV5-1 and TRBJ2-3, the full variable domain reads KAGVTQTPRYLIKTRGQQVTLSCSPISGHRSVSWYQQTPGQGLQFLFEYFSETQRNKGNFPGRFSGRQFSNSRSEMNVSTLELGDSALYLCASSLAQGIDTQYFGPGTRLTVL.

At least ten counts were recorded for this clonotype. The chain recombines TRBV4-2 with TRBJ1-1, with D possibly matching TRBD1 (5 bases). Trimming removed 4 bases from V and 5 bases from J, with 8 bases in between. Germline V gene sequence: CDR1 LGHNA, CDR2 YNFKEQ. CDR3 size: 12 residues. Written as DNA, the CDR3 is TGTGCCAGCAGCCCGTGGGGGACTGAAGCTTTCTTT. Translation gives CASSPWGTEAFF.

V is TRBV18 and J is TRBJ1-1; D gene uncertain. CDR1 is KGHSH and CDR2 is LQKENI in the germline V gene. V was trimmed by 6 bases and J by 1 base, leaving 12 bases between them. This CDR3 region has 14 residues. The CDR3 spells CASSGSQANTEAFF. In DNA, the CDR3 is TGTGCCAGCTCGGGGTCGCAGGCGAACACTGAAGCTTTCTTT.

This clonotype was seen only a few times. The chain is built from TRBV24-1 and TRBJ2-1; no clear D. The CDR3 is 13 amino acids. The V gene's germline CDR1 is KGHDR and CDR2 SFDVKD. V gave up 0 bases and J gave up 6 bases, with 5 bases separating them. CDR3 loop: CATSDLALNEQFF. As DNA, the CDR3 is TGTGCCACCAGTGATTTGGCCCTCAATGAGCAGTTCTTC.

This clonotype has just a few counts. This chain joins TRBV12-3 or TRBV12-4 and TRBJ2-5, with D possibly being TRBD1 (6 bases). Trimming pared 8 bases from V and 5 bases from J, leaving 18 bases between. This CDR3 contains 14 residues. CDR3 residues: CASGPGHREETQYF. CDR3 coding DNA: TGTGCCAGCGGCCCGGGACACCGTGAGGAGACCCAGTACTTC.

This chain joins TRBV6-7 and TRBJ2-5; a possible D gene is TRBD1 (5 bases). TRBV6-7 falls under the ORF class, with uncertain function. The V gene lost 6 bases and the J gene lost 6 bases, with 11 bases spanning the gap. CDR3 length: 12 residues. The CDR3 protein is CASSIGAQTQYF. The CDR3 DNA reads TGTGCCAGCAGCATAGGGGCCCAGACCCAGTACTTC.

In this sample, this clonotype turned up a few times. The genes are TRBV12-3 or TRBV12-4 and TRBJ1-5; D not certain. V was clipped by 6 bases and J by 2 bases, with 8 bases between them. The CDR3 extends over 13 amino acids. CDR3 protein: CASRPTGNQPQHF. In DNA, the CDR3 is TGTGCCAGCAGGCCAACGGGCAATCAGCCCCAGCATTTT.

The chain links TRBV4-1 to TRBJ1-5; D unresolved. CDR1 is MGHRA, CDR2 YSYEKL, per germline. There are 15 residues in the CDR3. The V end was cut by 0 bases, the J end by 4 bases, with 10 bases between. Written as DNA, the CDR3 is TGCGCCAGCAGCCAAGATCCGGCATGGAATCAGCCCCAGCATTTT. This gives the protein CASSQDPAWNQPQHF.

The V call is TRBV30, the J call TRBJ1-2, with TRBD1 matching 7 bases. The CDR3 covers 14 residues. Per the germline V gene, CDR1 is GTSNPN and CDR2 is SVGIG (reference sequence). J was trimmed by 2 bases and V by 2 bases; bases with no gene match: 5. The CDR3 loop reads CAWSSRQGNYGYTF. The CDR3, as DNA: TGTGCCTGGAGTTCCCGACAGGGAAACTATGGCTACACCTTC. The full variable domain, rest sourced from reference TRBV30 and TRBJ1-2, is SQTIHQWPATLVQPVGSPLSLECTVEGTSNPNLYWYRQAAGRGLQLLFYSVGIGQISSEVPQNLSASRPQDRQFILSSKKLLLSDSGFYLCAWSSRQGNYGYTFGSGTRLTVV.

In its sample, this clonotype was seen a few times. V and J are TRBV27 and TRBJ2-7, with 14 bases identical to TRBD2. The CDR3 runs to 14 residues. Germline-derived CDR1 and CDR2 are MNHEY and SMNVEV (reference sequence). After removal of 5 bases from V and 5 bases from J, the junction contained 2 bases not matched to a gene. The CDR3 sequence: CASSVGLAGDEQYF. The CDR3 DNA sequence: TGTGCCAGCAGTGTGGGACTAGCGGGAGACGAGCAGTACTTC.

This clonotype was seen only once. The rearrangement links TRBV23-1 to TRBJ1-2; D is possibly TRBD1 (6 bases). TRBV23-1 is an ORF, with its function uncertain. With 4 bases removed from V and 0 bases from J, the gap between germline ends came to 18 bases. CDR3 length: 17 amino acids. DNA for the CDR3: TGCGCCAGCAGTCGGAGACAGGCGATTCTTGCTAACTATGGCTACACCTTC. Translation: CASSRRQAILANYGYTF.

The CDR3 protein is CASSYSIFRSTDTQYF. CDR3 DNA sequence: TGTGCCAGCAGTTACTCGATCTTCCGTAGCACAGATACGCAGTATTTT. The V and J genes are TRBV6-6 and TRBJ2-3; no clear D. Germline loops: CDR1 MNHNY, CDR2 SVGAGI (reference sequence). The CDR3 loop spans 16 amino acids. Deletions cut 0 bases from V and 0 bases from J, with 10 bases between.

This clonotype has just a few counts. This chain links TRBV24-1 with TRBJ2-7; 9 positions match TRBD1. The ends lost 2 bases at V and 3 bases at J; junction bases unmatched: 4. CDR3 length equals 15 residues. CDR1 and CDR2 from the germline V gene are KGHDR and SFDVKD. CDR3 residues: CATSDSTTGGYEQYF. The CDR3 region has the DNA TGTGCCACCAGTGATTCGACGACAGGGGGCTACGAGCAGTACTTC.

At least ten counts were recorded for this clonotype. The CDR3 DNA sequence: TGCAGTGCCATCCCCGGGGACACCCCAGAGACCCAGTACTTC. Its protein is CSAIPGDTPETQYF. J is TRBJ2-5 and V is TRBV20-1, with D possibly being TRBD1 (6 bases). This CDR3 region has 14 residues. V lost 6 bases, J lost 4 bases, and 18 bases lay in between. The germline gives CDR1 DFQATT, CDR2 SNEGSKA (reference sequence).

The chain combines TRBV12-3 or TRBV12-4 with TRBJ1-1; 7 bases agree with TRBD1. This CDR3 comprises 15 residues. Trimming removed 6 bases from V and 4 bases from J; junction bases left unmatched: 11. The CDR3 region has the DNA TGTGCCAGCAGGACGGACCGGGACAGAGGCACTGAAGCTTTCTTT. Translation gives CASRTDRDRGTEAFF.

For the CDR3, the DNA is TGTGCCACCTCTGAACGCAGGGGATTAAACTATGGCTACACCTTC. Translated, it gives CATSERRGLNYGYTF. J is TRBJ1-2 and V is TRBV15, with D perhaps matching TRBD1 (6 bases). The V end was cut by 8 bases, the J end by 2 bases, with 18 bases between. CDR3 size: 15 residues. Germline-derived CDR1 and CDR2 are LNHNV and YYDKDF (reference sequence).

The table lists this clonotype with a few counts. The chain employs TRBV28 and TRBJ1-1; D remains unclear. The germline V and J ends were trimmed by 7 bases and 1 base, with 19 bases remaining between them. The CDR3 runs 16 residues. CDR1 and CDR2 (germline): MDHEN, SYDVKM. For the CDR3, the DNA is TGTGCCAGCACTTTCTTAGGTTATGCGGAGAACACTGAAGCTTTCTTT. Its translation: CASTFLGYAENTEAFF. The variable domain in full, with the rest retrieved from reference TRBV28 and TRBJ1-1, is DVKVTQSSRYLVKRTGEKVFLECVQDMDHENMFWYRQDPGLGLRLIYFSYDVKMKEKGDIPEGYSVSREKKERFSLILESASTNQTSMYLCASTFLGYAENTEAFFGQGTRLTVV.